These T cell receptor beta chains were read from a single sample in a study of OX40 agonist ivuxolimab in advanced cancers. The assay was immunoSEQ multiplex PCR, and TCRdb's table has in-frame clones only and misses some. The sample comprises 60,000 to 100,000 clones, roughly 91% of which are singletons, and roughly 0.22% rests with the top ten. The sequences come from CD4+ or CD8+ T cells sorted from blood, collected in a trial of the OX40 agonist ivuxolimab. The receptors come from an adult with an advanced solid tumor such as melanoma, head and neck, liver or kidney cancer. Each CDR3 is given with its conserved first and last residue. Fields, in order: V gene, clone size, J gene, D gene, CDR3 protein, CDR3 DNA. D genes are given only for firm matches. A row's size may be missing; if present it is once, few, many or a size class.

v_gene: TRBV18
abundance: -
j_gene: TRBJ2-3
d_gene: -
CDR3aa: CASSPPRIDTQYF
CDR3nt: TGTGCCAGCTCACCACCCAGGATAGATACGCAGTATTTT

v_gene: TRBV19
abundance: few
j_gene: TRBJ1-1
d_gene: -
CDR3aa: CASSIYAENTEAFF
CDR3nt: TGTGCCAGTAGTATTTATGCCGAAAACACTGAAGCTTTCTTT

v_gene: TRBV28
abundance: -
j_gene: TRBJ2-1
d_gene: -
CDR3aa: CASSLWLDAGEQFF
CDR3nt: TGTGCCAGCAGTTTATGGCTCGATGCGGGTGAGCAGTTCTTC

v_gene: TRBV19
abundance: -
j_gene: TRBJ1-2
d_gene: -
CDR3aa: CASSMNQGGGYTF
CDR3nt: TGTGCCAGTAGTATGAATCAGGGCGGTGGCTACACCTTC

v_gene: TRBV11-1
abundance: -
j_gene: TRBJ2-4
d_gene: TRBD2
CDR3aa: CASSLWTSGRAAKNIQYF
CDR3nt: TGTGCCAGCAGCTTGTGGACTAGCGGGAGGGCGGCCAAAAACATTCAGTACTTC

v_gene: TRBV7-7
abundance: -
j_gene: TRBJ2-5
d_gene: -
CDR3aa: CASSPGRSSETQYF
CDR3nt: TGTGCCAGCAGCCCCGGACGGTCGTCGGAGACCCAGTACTTC

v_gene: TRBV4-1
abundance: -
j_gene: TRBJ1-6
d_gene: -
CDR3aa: CASSQDAGAYNSPLHF
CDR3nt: TGCGCCAGCAGCCAAGATGCCGGGGCCTATAATTCACCCCTCCACTTT

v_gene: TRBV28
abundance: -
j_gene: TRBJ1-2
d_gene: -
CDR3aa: CASSLQQGGGYTF
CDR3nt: TGTGCCAGCAGTTTACAGCAGGGAGGCGGCTACACCTTC

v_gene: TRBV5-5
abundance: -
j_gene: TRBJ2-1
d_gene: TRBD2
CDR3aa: CASSLQTSGRANEQFF
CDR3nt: TGTGCCAGCAGCCTACAGACTAGCGGGAGGGCCAATGAGCAGTTCTTC

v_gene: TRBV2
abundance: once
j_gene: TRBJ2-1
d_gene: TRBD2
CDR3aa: CASSRLDYPGGNEQFF
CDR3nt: TGTGCCAGCAGTCGCCTCGACTACCCGGGGGGGAATGAGCAGTTCTTC

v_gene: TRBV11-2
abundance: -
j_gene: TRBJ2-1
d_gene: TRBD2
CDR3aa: CASSPRLAGGPNEQFF
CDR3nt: TGTGCCAGCAGCCCCCGACTAGCGGGAGGGCCTAATGAGCAGTTCTTC

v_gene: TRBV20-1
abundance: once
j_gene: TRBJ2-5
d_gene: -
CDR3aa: CSATQETQYF
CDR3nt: TGCAGTGCTACCCAAGAGACCCAGTACTTC

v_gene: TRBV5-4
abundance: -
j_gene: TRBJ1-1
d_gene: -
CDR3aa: CASSRTLEGGAFF
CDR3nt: TGTGCCAGCAGCCGGACCCTCGAAGGGGGAGCTTTCTTT

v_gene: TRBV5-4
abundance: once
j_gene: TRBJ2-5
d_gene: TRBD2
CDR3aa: CASSSGTSGTQETQYF
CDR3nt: TGTGCCAGCAGCAGTGGGACTAGCGGGACTCAAGAGACCCAGTACTTC

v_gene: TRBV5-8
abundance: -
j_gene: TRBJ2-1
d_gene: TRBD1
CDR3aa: CASGWTGGISNEQFF
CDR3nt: TGTGCCAGCGGATGGACAGGGGGAATCAGCAATGAGCAGTTCTTC

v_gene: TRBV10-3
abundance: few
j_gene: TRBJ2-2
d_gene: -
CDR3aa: CAIREGENTGELFF
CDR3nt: TGTGCCATCAGGGAGGGCGAGAACACCGGGGAGCTGTTTTTT

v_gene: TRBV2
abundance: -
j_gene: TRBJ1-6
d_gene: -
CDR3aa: CATHDQPLNSPLHF
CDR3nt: TGTGCCACCCATGACCAGCCCCTAAATTCACCCCTCCACTTT

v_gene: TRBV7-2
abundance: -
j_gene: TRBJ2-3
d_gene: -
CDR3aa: CASSFVTNTDTQYF
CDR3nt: TGTGCCAGCAGCTTCGTGACTAACACAGATACGCAGTATTTT

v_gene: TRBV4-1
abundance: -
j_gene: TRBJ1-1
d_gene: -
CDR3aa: CASSQVGRSEAFF
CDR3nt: TGCGCCAGCAGCCAAGTGGGCAGGTCTGAAGCTTTCTTT

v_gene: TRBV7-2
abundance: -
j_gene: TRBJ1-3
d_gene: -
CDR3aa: CASSLNGPLSGYSGNTIYF
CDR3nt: TGTGCCAGCAGCTTAAATGGCCCCCTGAGCGGGTATTCTGGAAACACCATATATTTT

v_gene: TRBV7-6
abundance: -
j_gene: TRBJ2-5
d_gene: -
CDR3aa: CASSPSLGRGVVETQYF
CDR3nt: TGTGCCAGCAGCCCCTCCCTCGGGCGAGGGGTTGTTGAGACCCAGTACTTC

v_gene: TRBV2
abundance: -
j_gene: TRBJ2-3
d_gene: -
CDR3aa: CASSDHSASKKDTQYF
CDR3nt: TGTGCCAGCAGTGATCATAGCGCGTCTAAGAAAGATACGCAGTATTTT

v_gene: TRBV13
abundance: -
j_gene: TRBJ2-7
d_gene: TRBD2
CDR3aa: CASSLGRRGAYEQYF
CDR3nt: TGTGCCAGCAGCTTAGGCAGGCGGGGGGCCTACGAGCAGTACTTC

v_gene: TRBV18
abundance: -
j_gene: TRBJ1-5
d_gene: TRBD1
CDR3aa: CASSRGQGAWQPQHF
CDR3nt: TGTGCCAGCTCAAGAGGACAGGGGGCTTGGCAGCCCCAGCATTTT

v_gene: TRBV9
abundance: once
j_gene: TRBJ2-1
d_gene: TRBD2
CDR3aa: CASSVATGGWSREAAYNEQFF
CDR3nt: TGTGCCAGCAGCGTAGCTACGGGGGGGTGGAGTCGGGAGGCCGCCTACAATGAGCAGTTCTTC

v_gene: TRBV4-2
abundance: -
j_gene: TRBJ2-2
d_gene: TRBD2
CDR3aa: CASSQPQIVSGTGELFF
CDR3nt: TGTGCCAGCAGCCAACCCCAGATCGTTAGCGGGACCGGGGAGCTGTTTTTT

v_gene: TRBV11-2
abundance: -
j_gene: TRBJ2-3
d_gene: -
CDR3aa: CASSLAVFHTQYF
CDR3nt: TGTGCCAGCAGCTTAGCGGTTTTCCATACGCAGTATTTT

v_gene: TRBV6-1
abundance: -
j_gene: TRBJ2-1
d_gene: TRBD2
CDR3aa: CASSGTSGSPPTYNEQFF
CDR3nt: TGTGCCAGCAGTGGGACTAGCGGGAGCCCCCCCACCTACAATGAGCAGTTCTTC

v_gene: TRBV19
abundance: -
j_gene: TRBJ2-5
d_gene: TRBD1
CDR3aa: CASKGQQETQYF
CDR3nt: TGTGCCAGTAAGGGACAGCAAGAGACCCAGTACTTC

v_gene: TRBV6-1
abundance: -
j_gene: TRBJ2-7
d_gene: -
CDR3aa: CASSDLRRNEQYF
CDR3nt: TGTGCCAGCAGTGACCTTAGGAGGAACGAGCAGTACTTC

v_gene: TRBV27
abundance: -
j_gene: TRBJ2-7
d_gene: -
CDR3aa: CASVRGPSYEQYF
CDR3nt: TGTGCCAGCGTACGGGGGCCCTCCTACGAGCAGTACTTC

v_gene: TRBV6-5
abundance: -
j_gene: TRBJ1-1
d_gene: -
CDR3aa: CASSQTGTTNTEAFF
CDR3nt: TGTGCCAGCAGCCAAACAGGGACCACGAACACTGAAGCTTTCTTT

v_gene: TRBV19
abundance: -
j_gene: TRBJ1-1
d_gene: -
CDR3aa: CASSSTGGHTEAFF
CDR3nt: TGTGCCAGTAGTAGTACAGGAGGTCACACTGAAGCTTTCTTT

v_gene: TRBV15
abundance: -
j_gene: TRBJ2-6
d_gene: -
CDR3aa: CATSHTRLAGANVLTF
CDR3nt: TGTGCCACCAGCCATACTAGACTAGCTGGGGCCAACGTCCTGACTTTC

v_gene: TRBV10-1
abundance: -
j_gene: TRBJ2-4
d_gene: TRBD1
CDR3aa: CASSESGTGSKNIQYF
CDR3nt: TGCGCCAGCAGTGAGTCGGGGACAGGGTCCAAAAACATTCAGTACTTC

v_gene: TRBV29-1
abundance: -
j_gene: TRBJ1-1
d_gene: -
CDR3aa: CSAAGSRNTEAFF
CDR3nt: TGCAGCGCGGCCGGGTCGAGGAACACTGAAGCTTTCTTT

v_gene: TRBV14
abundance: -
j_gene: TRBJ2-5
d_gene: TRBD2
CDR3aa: CASSPGLGETQYF
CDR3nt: TGTGCCAGCAGCCCGGGACTAGGAGAGACCCAGTACTTC

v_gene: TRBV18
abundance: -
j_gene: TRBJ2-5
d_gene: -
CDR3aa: CASSPPGTSGGETQYF
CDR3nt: TGTGCCAGCTCACCACCCGGGACATCGGGAGGAGAGACCCAGTACTTC

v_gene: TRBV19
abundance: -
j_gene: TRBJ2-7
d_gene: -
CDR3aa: CASSIVVGQWPYEQYF
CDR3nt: TGTGCCAGTAGTATAGTAGTCGGACAGTGGCCCTACGAGCAGTACTTC

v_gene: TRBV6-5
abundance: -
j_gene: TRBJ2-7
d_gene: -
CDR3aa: CASSYSRRTPEQYF
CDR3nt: TGTGCCAGCAGTTACTCCCGACGGACCCCAGAGCAGTACTTC

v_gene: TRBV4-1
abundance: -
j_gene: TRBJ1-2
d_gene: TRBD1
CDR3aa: CASSRSFDRVQNYGYTF
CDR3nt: TGCGCCAGCAGCCGATCCTTCGACAGGGTCCAAAACTATGGCTACACCTTC

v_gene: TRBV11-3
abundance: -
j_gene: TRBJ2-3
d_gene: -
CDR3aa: CASSFRVQTDTQYF
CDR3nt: TGTGCCAGCAGCTTCAGGGTTCAGACAGATACGCAGTATTTT

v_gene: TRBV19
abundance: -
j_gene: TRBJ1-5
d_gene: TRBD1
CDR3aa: CASSTQGVSNQPQHF
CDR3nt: TGTGCCAGTAGTACACAGGGGGTTAGCAATCAGCCCCAGCATTTT

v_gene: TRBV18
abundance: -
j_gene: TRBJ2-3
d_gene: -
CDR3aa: CASSPTYIQQHTQYF
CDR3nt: TGTGCCAGCTCACCAACCTACATCCAGCAACATACGCAGTATTTT

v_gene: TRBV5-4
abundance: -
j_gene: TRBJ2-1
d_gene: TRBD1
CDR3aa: CASRGQGPDLLHNEQFF
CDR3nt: TGTGCCAGCCGCGGACAGGGTCCCGACCTCCTCCACAATGAGCAGTTCTTC

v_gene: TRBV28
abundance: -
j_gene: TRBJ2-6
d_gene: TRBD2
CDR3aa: CASSGGGKSSGANVLTF
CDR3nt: TGTGCCAGCAGTGGGGGAGGGAAGAGCTCTGGGGCCAACGTCCTGACTTTC

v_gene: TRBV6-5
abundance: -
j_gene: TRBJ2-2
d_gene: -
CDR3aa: CASSVGTGELFF
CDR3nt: TGTGCCAGCAGTGTGGGCACCGGGGAGCTGTTTTTT

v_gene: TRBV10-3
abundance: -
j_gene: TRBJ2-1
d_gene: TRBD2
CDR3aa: CAISEKREGRGEQFF
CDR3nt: TGTGCCATCAGTGAAAAGCGGGAGGGCCGGGGTGAGCAGTTCTTC

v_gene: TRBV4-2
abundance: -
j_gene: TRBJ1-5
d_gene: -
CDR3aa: CASSQVLGGGSNQPQHF
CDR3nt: TGTGCCAGCAGCCAAGTTCTCGGGGGCGGCTCTAATCAGCCCCAGCATTTT

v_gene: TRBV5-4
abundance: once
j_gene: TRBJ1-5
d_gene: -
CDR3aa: CASSLGGEGAGQPQHF
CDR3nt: TGTGCCAGCAGCTTGGGGGGGGAAGGGGCCGGGCAGCCCCAGCATTTT

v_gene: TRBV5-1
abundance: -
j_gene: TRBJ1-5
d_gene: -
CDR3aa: CASSLSLPQHF
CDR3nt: TGCGCCAGCAGCTTGAGCCTACCCCAGCATTTT

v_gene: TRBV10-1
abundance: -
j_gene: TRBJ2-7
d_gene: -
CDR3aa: CASSELGGGEEQYF
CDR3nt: TGCGCCAGCAGTGAGCTTGGAGGGGGAGAGGAGCAGTACTTC

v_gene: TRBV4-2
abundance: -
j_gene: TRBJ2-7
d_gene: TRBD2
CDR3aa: CASSQASGPSYEQYF
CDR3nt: TGTGCCAGCAGCCAAGCTAGCGGGCCTTCCTACGAGCAGTACTTC

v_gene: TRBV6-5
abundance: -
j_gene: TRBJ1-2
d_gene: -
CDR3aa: CATFQQGNYGYTF
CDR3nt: TGTGCCACCTTTCAACAGGGAAACTATGGCTACACCTTC